This TCR beta chain was observed in a study of OX40 agonist ivuxolimab in advanced cancers. TCRdb's copy holds only in-frame clones and misses some; the assay was immunoSEQ multiplex PCR. The data hold tens of thousands of clones, with approximately 84% observed a single time. V was pared by 3 bases and J by 11 bases, with 10 bases between. The germline V gene encodes CDR1 SEHNR and CDR2 FQNEAQ (reference sequence). This CDR3 comprises 12 residues. The J gene is TRBJ1-4, the V gene TRBV7-9; the D is unclear. The input for sequencing was CD4+ or CD8+ T cells sorted from blood, taken in a trial of the OX40 agonist ivuxolimab. This TCR was recovered from an adult with an advanced solid tumor such as melanoma, head and neck, liver or kidney cancer. The DNA of the CDR3 is TGTGCCAGCAGCTTTGGTAACTGGAAACTGTTTTTT. This gives the protein CASSFGNWKLFF. Filled out from reference TRBV7-9 and TRBJ1-4, the complete variable domain reads DTGVSQNPRHKITKRGQNVTFRCDPISEHNRLYWYRQTLGQGPEFLTYFQNEAQLEKSRLLSDRFSAERPKGSFSTLEIQRTEQGDSAMYLCASSFGNWKLFFGSGTQLSVL.